This T cell receptor beta chain was obtained from a study of blood T cells in healthy people across ages. This CDR3 region has 15 residues. Germline CDR1 and CDR2: MNHEY and SVGAGI. Between the trimmed V and J ends, which lost 4 bases and 11 bases, there was a span of 23 bases. Through a sample-barcoded 5' primer and a J-beta primer mix, a second PCR was run for roughly 6 to 12 cycles. One entry per CDR3 protein results from TCRdb running MiXCR on the 5' RACE reads. The sample has 1.5 million to 2 million distinct CDR3 sequences, 28% seen once; the top ten hold 7.7%. A few counts support this clonotype.

The receptor was isolated from a woman in her twenties or thirties in good health. This chain joins TRBV6-5 and TRBJ1-1; a weak D match, TRBD1 (5 bases). The sample consisted of blood. The CDR3 spells CASSSSGTWREKAFF. CDR3 DNA: TGTGCCAGCAGTTCCTCCGGGACTTGGCGTGAAAAGGCTTTCTTT.